The present T cell receptor beta chain was sequenced within a study of PD-L1 blockade in urothelial cancer. Background on the study: Males with urothelial cancer arising in the bladder constituted most of the 29 patients. The median T cell count in blood samples was some 150,000. Points from the study as a whole: A below-median TCR clonality in blood before treatment predicted better survival.

The data were produced by immunoSEQ multiplex PCR, yet TCRdb's version contains in-frame clones alone and is incomplete. The data hold about 91,000 clones, with roughly 83% observed a single time. Comment on this clone: Its specificity is not known.

Stated time point: peripheral blood 6 weeks after treatment start. The ends lost 4 bases at V and 0 bases at J; junction bases unmatched: 4. CDR3 length: 18 residues. CDR1 and CDR2 from the germline V gene are LNHDA and SQIVND (reference sequence). The chain employs TRBV19 and TRBJ2-4; 15 bases line up with TRBD2. Sequencing used PBMCs, obtained around atezolizumab (anti-PD-L1) treatment. This TCR was sampled from a man aged 65-85 years with urothelial cancer. The CDR3 coding sequence is TGTGCCAGTAGTAGGACTAGCGGGAGGGCCGGAGCCAAAAACATTCAGTACTTC. Protein product: CASSRTSGRAGAKNIQYF.